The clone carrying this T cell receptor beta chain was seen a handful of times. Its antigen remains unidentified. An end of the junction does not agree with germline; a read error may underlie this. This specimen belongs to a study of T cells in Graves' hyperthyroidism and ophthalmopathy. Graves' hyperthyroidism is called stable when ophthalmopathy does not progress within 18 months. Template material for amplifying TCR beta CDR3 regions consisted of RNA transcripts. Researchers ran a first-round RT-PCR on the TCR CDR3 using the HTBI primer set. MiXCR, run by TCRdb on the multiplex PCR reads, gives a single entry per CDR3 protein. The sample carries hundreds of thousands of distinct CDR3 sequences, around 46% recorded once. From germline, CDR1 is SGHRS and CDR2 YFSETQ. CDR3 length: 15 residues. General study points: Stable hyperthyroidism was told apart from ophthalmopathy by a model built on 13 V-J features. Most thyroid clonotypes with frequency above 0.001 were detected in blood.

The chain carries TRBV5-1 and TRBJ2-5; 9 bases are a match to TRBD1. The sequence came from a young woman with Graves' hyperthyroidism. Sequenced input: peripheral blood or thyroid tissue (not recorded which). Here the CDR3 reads CASSFGTGSGETQYF. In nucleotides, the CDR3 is TGTGCCAGCAGCTTCGGGACAGGGTCAGGGGAGACCCAGTACTTC.